Following are 12 T cell receptor beta chains from one sample sequenced in a study of beta chain features in type 1 diabetes. Study-level results: Type 1 diabetes patients had moderately but significantly shorter TCRB CDR3s in all four CD4+ subsets.

Of the isolated RNA, all was reverse transcribed, and so the sequenced material was expressed TCRB transcripts. Repertoires were generated with immunoSEQ multiplex PCR, while TCRdb's copy carries only in-frame clones and drops some. The sample holds under 300,000 clones, roughly 20% seen once. Their antigens are not known. The sequenced sample consisted of naive CD4+ T cells from blood. The receptors here all came from a woman in her 40s with type 1 diabetes.

The V gene is TRBV4-2, the J gene TRBJ2-5, with a possible D match to TRBD2 (5 bases). CDR3 length equals 16 residues. Trimming took 0 bases from V and 2 from J, leaving 13 bases between them. Germline CDR1 and CDR2: LGHNA and YNFKEQ. Written as DNA, the CDR3 is TGTGCCAGCAGCCAAGATCAAGAGGGAGAGCAAGAGACCCAGTACTTC. It is translated as CASSQDQEGEQETQYF.

This clone was counted a few times. The chain joins TRBV7-9 to TRBJ2-3; no clear D. The V end was cut by 5 bases, the J end by 8 bases, with 8 bases between. Germline V gene sequence: CDR1 SEHNR, CDR2 FQNEAQ (reference sequence). The CDR3 length is 11 residues. The CDR3 DNA reads TGTGCCAGCAGCCGACTCGCTACGCAGTATTTT. This codes for CASSRLATQYF.

This sequence joins TRBV27 and TRBJ1-2; D is perhaps TRBD1 (5 bases). The V gene lost 4 bases and the J gene lost 0 bases, with 9 bases spanning the gap. CDR1 is MNHEY and CDR2 is SMNVEV in the germline V gene (reference sequence). The CDR3 is 14 amino acids. CDR3 sequence reads: CASSWGSSNYGYTF. The CDR3 bases are TGTGCCAGCAGTTGGGGCAGTTCTAACTATGGCTACACCTTC.

This clone showed up just a few times. The V and J genes are TRBV6-5 and TRBJ2-7, with a tentative D call TRBD1 (6 bases). The germline gives CDR1 MNHEY, CDR2 SVGAGI. The CDR3 length is 14 residues. Trimming took off 1 base at V and 9 bases at J, with 16 bases between the two ends. CDR3 DNA sequence: TGTGCCAGCAGTTACTTCACCCGGGACACCCGGCAGTACTTC. This sequence encodes CASSYFTRDTRQYF.

The chain joins TRBV7-2 to TRBJ1-1, with D possibly matching TRBD1 (5 bases). Trimming stripped 4 bases from V and 5 bases from J, with 14 bases between. This CDR3 is built from 14 residues. The germline V gene encodes CDR1 SGHTA and CDR2 FQGNSA. The CDR3 sequence is CASSSYGGVTEAFF. CDR3 DNA: TGTGCCAGCAGCTCGTACGGAGGGGTGACTGAAGCTTTCTTT.

This clone has just a few counts. The V and J genes are TRBV30 and TRBJ2-7; 10 positions agree with TRBD1. V lost 8 bases, J lost 5 bases, and 3 bases stayed unmatched. The length of the CDR3 is 11 residues. The germline V gene has CDR1 GTSNPN and CDR2 SVGIG (reference sequence). CDR3 sequence (DNA): TGTGCCGGGGACAGGGGCCACGAGCAGTACTTC. Residues: CAGDRGHEQYF.

This clone was picked up a small number of times. This rearrangement joins TRBV5-1 to TRBJ2-2; D possibly corresponds to TRBD1 (5 bases). The germline V gene has CDR1 SGHRS and CDR2 YFSETQ. V lost 0 bases and J 7 bases, leaving 7 bases between the germline ends. This CDR3 region has 13 residues. CDR3 sequence: CASSLEGDGELFF. The CDR3 DNA reads as TGCGCCAGCAGCTTGGAAGGGGACGGGGAGCTGTTTTTT.

This clone was observed a few times. The chain employs TRBV29-1 and TRBJ1-2; D not resolved. This CDR3 is built from 13 residues. Per the germline V gene, CDR1 is SQVTM and CDR2 is ANQGSEA. Trimming took off 4 bases at V and 5 bases at J, with 14 bases between the two ends. The chain's CDR3 is CSVGTPTGYGYTF. The CDR3 DNA reads TGCAGCGTTGGAACGCCAACGGGGTATGGCTACACCTTC.

This chain joins TRBV7-3 and TRBJ2-4, with 8 bases matching TRBD1. The germline V gene has CDR1 SGHTA and CDR2 FQGTGA. The V segment lost 5 bases and the J segment 9 bases; nucleotides outside the gene matches: 6. The CDR3 runs to 13 residues. The CDR3 loop is CASSTGQGGIQYF. DNA for the CDR3: TGTGCCAGCAGCACCGGACAGGGTGGCATTCAGTACTTC.

The chain has TRBV20-1 and TRBJ2-7, with TRBD2 as a possible D gene (5 bases). The CDR3 loop spans 11 amino acids. The V and J ends lost 8 bases and 2 bases respectively, with 10 bases between them. Germline V gene data show CDR1 as DFQATT and CDR2 as SNEGSKA (reference sequence). CDR3 region: CSRSGAYEQYF. DNA for the CDR3: TGCAGTAGATCCGGGGCCTACGAGCAGTACTTC.

DNA for the CDR3: TGCAGCGTTGCGGGGCCGGGACTGTACAATGAGCAGTTCTTC. Its protein product is CSVAGPGLYNEQFF. The chain recombines TRBV29-1 with TRBJ2-1; D possibly corresponds to TRBD2 (6 bases). The CDR3 is made up of 14 amino acids. From germline, CDR1 is SQVTM and CDR2 ANQGSEA. V lost 4 bases and J lost 4, with 14 bases in between.

The gene calls are TRBV7-2 and TRBJ1-1; 7 positions agree with TRBD1. Germline V gives CDR1 SGHTA, CDR2 FQGNSA. The junction had 11 bases not matched to a gene; V was cut back by 5 bases and J by 5 bases. The CDR3 loop spans 15 amino acids. The CDR3 is CASSERTGGGTEAFF. The DNA of the CDR3 is TGTGCCAGCAGCGAGCGGACAGGAGGGGGGACTGAAGCTTTCTTT.